These 5 T cell receptor beta chains originate from one sample sequenced in a study of blood T cell repertoires in COVID-19 (dated by TCRdb to between 2020 and 2021). Library generation was performed with the immunoSEQ multiplex PCR assay. In its TCRdb copy, this immuneACCESS table keeps in-frame sequences only and misses some clones. Where compared with another copy, unresolved V genes explain less than half of these, and the others have no known cause. Here the sample has around 260,000 clones; around 84% occur a single time. The ten top clones hold 4.2% of the sample. The sample comprised peripheral blood. The receptor source for this set is a man aged 55 to 70 with acute or convalescent COVID-19.

This clone showed up just a few times. The V and J genes are TRBV11-3 and TRBJ2-5; D possibly corresponds to TRBD1 (6 bases). This CDR3 contains 15 residues. Trimming cost V 1 base and J 1 base, with 10 bases left between them. Germline V lookup: CDR1 SGHNT, CDR2 YENEEA. In DNA, the CDR3 is TGTGCCAGCAGCTTAGGCAGGGGTCCCCAAGAGACCCAGTACTTC. Its translation: CASSLGRGPQETQYF.

The V call is TRBV12-3 or TRBV12-4, the J call TRBJ2-7; perhaps TRBD1 as D (6 bases). The CDR3 has 13 amino acids. Trimming pared 3 bases from V and 6 bases from J, leaving 12 bases between. CDR3 protein: CASSFLRGSEQYF. The CDR3, as DNA: TGTGCCAGCAGTTTCCTCAGGGGCAGCGAGCAGTACTTC.

The genes are TRBV7-9 and TRBJ2-7; TRBD1 matches 8 bases. Germline V CDR1 and CDR2: SEHNR, FQNEAQ (reference sequence). The V and J ends lost 1 base and 0 bases, in that order; junction bases with no gene match: 11. The CDR3 contains 18 residues. This chain's CDR3 is CASSLGSTGVGASYEQYF. The DNA of the CDR3 is TGTGCCAGCAGCTTAGGCTCGACAGGGGTGGGTGCCTCCTACGAGCAGTACTTC. Supplemented by reference TRBV7-9 and TRBJ2-7, the full variable domain reads DTGVSQNPRHKITKRGQNVTFRCDPISEHNRLYWYRQTLGQGPEFLTYFQNEAQLEKSRLLSDRFSAERPKGSFSTLEIQRTEQGDSAMYLCASSLGSTGVGASYEQYFGPGTRLTVT.

This chain uses TRBV2 with TRBJ2-7; 7 nucleotides match TRBD1. Germline loops: CDR1 SNHLY, CDR2 FYNNEI. Unmatched junction bases numbered 7, after V lost 6 bases and J lost 5 bases. The CDR3 consists of 13 residues. The DNA for the CDR3 is TGTGCCAGCAGAACCGGGACAGCCGACGAGCAGTACTTC. Encoded protein: CASRTGTADEQYF.

This chain connects TRBV7-9 to TRBJ2-2; D ambiguous. The V end was cut by 5 bases, the J end by 0 bases, with 7 bases between. The germline V gene has CDR1 SEHNR and CDR2 FQNEAQ (reference sequence). This CDR3 has 14 amino acids. The CDR3 here is CASSGTANTGELFF. In DNA form, the CDR3 reads TGTGCCAGCAGCGGAACAGCGAACACCGGGGAGCTGTTTTTT.